This T cell receptor beta chain was found in a study of prognosis after radiotherapy for stage I lung cancer. Study-level background: The patients, all with stage I non-small cell lung cancer, were enrolled between April 2018 and early 2019. Whole-study results and caveats: As reported, TRBV and TRBJ gene usage differed between patients who had metastases and those who did not. Compared with a median of 10,088 beforehand, unique TCR clone counts dropped to about 7,000 after stereotactic body radiation therapy.

This CDR3 has 14 residues. V lost 10 bases to trimming and J lost 6 bases; unmatched junction nucleotides: 12. The authors amplified TCR beta CDR3 from genomic DNA using two-round multiplex PCR. For every TRBV and TRBJ gene, a specific primer was used in first-round PCR. TCRdb itself ran the multiplex PCR reads through MiXCR, one entry per CDR3 protein. The table has around 51,000 distinct CDR3 sequences, less than 35% seen once. A note on this clonotype: Its specificity is unknown. A much more abundant neighbour one base away suggests this may be a read error.

This sequence joins TRBV12-3 or TRBV12-4 and TRBJ1-1, with 9 bases lining up with TRBD1. The starting material was PBMCs, obtained before or after stereotactic body radiation therapy (not recorded which). The TCR comes from a donor aged 50 or older with non-small cell lung cancer. The CDR3 sequence: CAISRDREGSEAFF. The DNA for the CDR3 is TGTGCCATCAGCCGGGACAGGGAAGGTTCTGAAGCTTTCTTT.